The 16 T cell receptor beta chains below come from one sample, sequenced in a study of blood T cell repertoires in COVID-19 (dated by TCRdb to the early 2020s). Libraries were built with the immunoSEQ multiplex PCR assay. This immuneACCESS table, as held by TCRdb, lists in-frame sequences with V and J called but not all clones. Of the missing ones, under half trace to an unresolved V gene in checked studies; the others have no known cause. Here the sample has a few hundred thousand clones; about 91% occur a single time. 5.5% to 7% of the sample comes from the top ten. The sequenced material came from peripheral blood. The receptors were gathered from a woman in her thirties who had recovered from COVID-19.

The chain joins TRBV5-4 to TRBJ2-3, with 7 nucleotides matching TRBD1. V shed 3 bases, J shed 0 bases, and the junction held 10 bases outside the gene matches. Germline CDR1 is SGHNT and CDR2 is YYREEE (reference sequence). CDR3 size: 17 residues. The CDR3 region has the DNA TGTGCCAGCAGCTCTTACTCCGGGACAGCTAGCACAGATACGCAGTATTTT. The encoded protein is CASSSYSGTASTDTQYF. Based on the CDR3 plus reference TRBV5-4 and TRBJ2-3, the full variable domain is ETGVTQSPTHLIKTRGQQVTLRCSSQSGHNTVSWYQQALGQGPQFIFQYYREEENGRGNFPPRFSGLQFPNYSSELNVNALELDDSALYLCASSSYSGTASTDTQYFGPGTRLTVL.

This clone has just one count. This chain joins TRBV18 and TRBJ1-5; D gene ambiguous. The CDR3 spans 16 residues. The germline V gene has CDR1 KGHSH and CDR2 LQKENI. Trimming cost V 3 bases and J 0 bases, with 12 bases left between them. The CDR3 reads CASSPSSVNSNQPQHF. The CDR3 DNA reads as TGTGCCAGCTCACCGTCCTCGGTAAATAGCAATCAGCCCCAGCATTTT.

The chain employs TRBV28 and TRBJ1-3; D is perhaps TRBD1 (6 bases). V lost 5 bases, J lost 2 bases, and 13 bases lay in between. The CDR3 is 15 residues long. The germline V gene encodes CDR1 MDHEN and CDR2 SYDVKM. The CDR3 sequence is CASSLPPGAGNTIYF. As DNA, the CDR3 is TGTGCCAGCAGTCTACCTCCAGGGGCTGGAAACACCATATATTTT.

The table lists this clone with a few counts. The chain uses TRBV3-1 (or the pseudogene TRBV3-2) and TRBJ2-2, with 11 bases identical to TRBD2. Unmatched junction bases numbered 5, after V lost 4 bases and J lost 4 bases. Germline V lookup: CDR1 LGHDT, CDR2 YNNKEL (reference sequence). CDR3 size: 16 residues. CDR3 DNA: TGTGCCAGCAGCCGAACTAGCGGGGGTAGCACCGGGGAGCTGTTTTTT. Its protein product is CASSRTSGGSTGELFF.

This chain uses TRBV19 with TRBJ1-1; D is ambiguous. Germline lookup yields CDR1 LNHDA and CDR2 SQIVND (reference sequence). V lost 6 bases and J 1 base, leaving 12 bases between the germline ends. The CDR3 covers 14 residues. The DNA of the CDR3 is TGTGCCAGTAGCGCGGGCTTTGGGAACACTGAAGCTTTCTTT. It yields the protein CASSAGFGNTEAFF.

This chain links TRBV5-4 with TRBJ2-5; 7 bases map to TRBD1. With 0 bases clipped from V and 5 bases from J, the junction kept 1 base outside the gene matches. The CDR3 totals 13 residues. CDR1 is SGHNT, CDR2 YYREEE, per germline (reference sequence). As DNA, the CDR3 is TGTGCCAGCAGCTTGGAACAGGGGGAGACCCAGTACTTC. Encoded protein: CASSLEQGETQYF.

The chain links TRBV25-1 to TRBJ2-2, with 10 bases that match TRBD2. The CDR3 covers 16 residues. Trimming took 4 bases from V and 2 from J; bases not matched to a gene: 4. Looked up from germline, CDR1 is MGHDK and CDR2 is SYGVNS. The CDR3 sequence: CASSGLAGANTGELFF. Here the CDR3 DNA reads TGTGCCAGCAGTGGGCTAGCGGGGGCCAACACCGGGGAGCTGTTTTTT.

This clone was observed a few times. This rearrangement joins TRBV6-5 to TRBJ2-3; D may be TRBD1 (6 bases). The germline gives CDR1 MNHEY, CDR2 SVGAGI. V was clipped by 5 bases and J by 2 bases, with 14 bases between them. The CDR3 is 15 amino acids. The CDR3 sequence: CASSNRDTSTDTQYF. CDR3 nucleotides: TGTGCCAGCAGTAACCGGGACACATCCACAGATACGCAGTATTTT.

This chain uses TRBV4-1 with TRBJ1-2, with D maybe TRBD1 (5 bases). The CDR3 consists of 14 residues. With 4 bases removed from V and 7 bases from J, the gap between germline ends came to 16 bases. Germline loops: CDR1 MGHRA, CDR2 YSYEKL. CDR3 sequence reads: CASSPPTSGGGYTF. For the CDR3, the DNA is TGCGCCAGCAGCCCACCTACTTCGGGGGGTGGCTACACCTTC.

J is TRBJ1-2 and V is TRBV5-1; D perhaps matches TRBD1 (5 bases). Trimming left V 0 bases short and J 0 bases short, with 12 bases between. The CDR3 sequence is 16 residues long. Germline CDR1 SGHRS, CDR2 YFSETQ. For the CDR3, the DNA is TGCGCCAGCAGCTTGGATGGTGGGGGGGCTAACTATGGCTACACCTTC. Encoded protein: CASSLDGGGANYGYTF.

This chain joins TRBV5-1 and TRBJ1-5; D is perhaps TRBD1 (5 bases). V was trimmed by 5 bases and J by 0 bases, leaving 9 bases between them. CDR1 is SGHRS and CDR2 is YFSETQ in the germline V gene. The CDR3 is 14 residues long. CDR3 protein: CASSSGYSNQPQHF. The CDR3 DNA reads TGCGCCAGCAGTTCAGGGTATAGCAATCAGCCCCAGCATTTT.

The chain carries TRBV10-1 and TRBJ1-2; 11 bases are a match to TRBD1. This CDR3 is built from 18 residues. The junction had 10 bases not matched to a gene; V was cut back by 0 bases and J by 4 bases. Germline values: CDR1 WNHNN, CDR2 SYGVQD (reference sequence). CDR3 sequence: CASSESRDRGFLIYGYTF. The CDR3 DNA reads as TGCGCCAGCAGTGAGTCAAGGGACAGGGGGTTCCTAATCTATGGCTACACCTTC.

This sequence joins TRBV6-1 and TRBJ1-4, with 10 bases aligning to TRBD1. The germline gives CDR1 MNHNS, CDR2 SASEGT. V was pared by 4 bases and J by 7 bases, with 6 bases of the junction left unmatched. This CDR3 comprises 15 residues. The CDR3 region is CASSGQGARVEKLFF. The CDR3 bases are TGTGCCAGCAGTGGACAGGGGGCGCGGGTTGAAAAACTGTTTTTT.

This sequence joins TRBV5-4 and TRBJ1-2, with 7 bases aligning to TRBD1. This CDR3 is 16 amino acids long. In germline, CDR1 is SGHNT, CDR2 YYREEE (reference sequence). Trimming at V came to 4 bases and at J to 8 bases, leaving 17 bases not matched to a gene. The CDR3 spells CASSPTRATGREGYTF. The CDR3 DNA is TGTGCCAGCAGCCCGACCCGAGCGACAGGGCGGGAAGGCTACACCTTC. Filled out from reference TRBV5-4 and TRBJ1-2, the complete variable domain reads ETGVTQSPTHLIKTRGQQVTLRCSSQSGHNTVSWYQQALGQGPQFIFQYYREEENGRGNFPPRFSGLQFPNYSSELNVNALELDDSALYLCASSPTRATGREGYTFGSGTRLTVV.

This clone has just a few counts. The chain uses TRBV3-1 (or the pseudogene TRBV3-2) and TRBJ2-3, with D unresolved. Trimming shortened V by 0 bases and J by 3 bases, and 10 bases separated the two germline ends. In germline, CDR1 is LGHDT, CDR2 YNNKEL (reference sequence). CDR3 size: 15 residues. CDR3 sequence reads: CASSQDRYNTDTQYF. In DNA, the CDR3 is TGTGCCAGCAGCCAAGACAGGTACAATACAGATACGCAGTATTTT.

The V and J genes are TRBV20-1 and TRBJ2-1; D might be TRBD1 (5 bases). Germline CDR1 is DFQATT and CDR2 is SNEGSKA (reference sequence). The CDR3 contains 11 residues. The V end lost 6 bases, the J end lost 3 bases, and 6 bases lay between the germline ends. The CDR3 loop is CSADSYNEQFF. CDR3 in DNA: TGCAGTGCCGACAGCTACAATGAGCAGTTCTTC.